This is a list of T cell receptor beta chains from one sample in a study of technical replicates of blood from several donors. The data were produced by immunoSEQ multiplex PCR, yet TCRdb's version contains in-frame clones alone and is incomplete. The sample lists 80,000 or so clones, 94% occurring once. Material for sequencing was T cells isolated from PBMCs. All receptors derive from a human donor in good health. Each CDR3 is given without its conserved first and last residue.

>TRBV9
ASSETKGGVSPDTQY
>TRBV28
ASSYNLRRDRGPYEQY
>TRBV30
AWTRESNQPQH
>TRBV6-5
ASRAGGTYEQY
>TRBV10-3
AISTGGVTYEQY
>TRBV6-1
ASSVETGDYEQY
>TRBV6-4
ASSPGQGITGELF
>TRBV30
AFDPSGTTEQY
>TRBV2
ASSEDSGSTGELF
>TRBV2
ASSEPLAGEKETQY
>TRBV4-1
ASSPIEDRADQPQH
>TRBV28
ASSGTGARNTEAF
>TRBV27
ASRLGTGNEKLF
>TRBV7-2
ASSLVGGETQY
>TRBV18
ASSPNSGATDTQY
>TRBV18
ASSSSGRGNEAF
>TRBV6-6
ASRLASVQETQY
>TRBV6-1
ASSESGTGSYEQY
>TRBV27
ASSLDRGTLGANVLT
>TRBV6-5
ASSYTSGSPHEQY
>TRBV15
ATSRAVLNIQY
>TRBV11-2
ASSLTSGRVDTQY
>TRBV30
AWEGTLSNYGYT
>TRBV6-5
ASSYRGGPPNYGYT
>TRBV10-3
ASIGGFTYEQY
>TRBV19
ASSIVRGSYEQY
>TRBV28
ANSLLPGPNTEAF
>TRBV30
AWSPPGVNTEAF
>TRBV30
AWAGVYGELF
>TRBV7-9
ASSPRETGQETQY
>TRBV6-1
ASSGTSGGPYEQY
>TRBV6-5
ASSPTRGEQF
>TRBV27
ASRATSGSITDTQY
>TRBV7-7
ASSLLGQYEQY
>TRBV28
ASGQTVNTGELF
>TRBV7-9
ASSKGAGNQPQH